Listed here is a single TCR beta chain. The data stem from a study of blood T cell repertoires in COVID-19. For the study at large: Acute-phase and convalescent COVID-19 samples originated in the United States, Italy and Spain. PBMCs, B-cell-depleted T cells, or T cells provided the cDNA or gDNA that made up the material.

The CDR3 is made up of 15 amino acids. CDR1 is LNHNV, CDR2 YYDKDF, per germline (reference sequence). The V gene end was trimmed by 2 bases and the J gene end by 7 bases; junction bases not matched to a gene: 7. Methods used by the authors: Counts of nucleated cells, estimated from reference gene primer amplification, were obtained. Generated by immunoSEQ multiplex PCR, the TCRdb table keeps only in-frame clones and is missing some. The V and J calls and clone size were taken over from that table, and D and trimming were inferred from the DNA. In the table there are about 24,000 clones, approximately 78% of which are singletons.

Specimen: peripheral blood. The TCR sequence derives from a human donor in a cohort sampled during active COVID-19. The chain couples TRBV15 to TRBJ1-4, with 7 bases lining up with TRBD1. The CDR3 here is CATSRYNRGTEKLFF. In nucleotides, the CDR3 is TGTGCCACCAGCAGATATAACAGGGGAACTGAAAAACTGTTTTTT.